This TCR beta chain emerged from a study of T cells after yellow fever vaccination. Study details: SMART-Seq v4 Ultra Low Input prepared the low-cell-number fractions. General study points: Any FACS-sorted repertoire could hold abundant clonotypes that contaminate it from the bulk population. It was the secondary response that reached its peak faster, day 5 versus 15, but it was weaker. Re-detected after boosting: most primary clones, 96% of CD4 and roughly 90% of CD8.

Germline CDR1 reads SGHVS; CDR2 reads FQNEAQ. The V gene lost 5 bases and the J gene lost 0 bases, with 13 bases spanning the gap. This CDR3 contains 15 residues. TCRdb independently ran MiXCR on the 5' RACE reads; one entry per CDR3 protein. The sample includes fewer than 150,000 distinct CDR3 sequences, about 8% of them seen just once. This clonotype has a count of ten or more. The target antigen is unknown. This chain uses TRBV7-8 with TRBJ1-2, with D tentatively TRBD1 (5 bases). The receptor comes from a man aged 30-40 years who received the YFV17D yellow fever vaccine. The input for sequencing was CD4+ T cells sorted from PBMCs, taken 5 days after the yellow fever booster vaccination. For the CDR3, the DNA is TGTGCCAGCAGCCCGAGGGACGGCTCTAACTATGGCTACACCTTC. Its protein is CASSPRDGSNYGYTF.